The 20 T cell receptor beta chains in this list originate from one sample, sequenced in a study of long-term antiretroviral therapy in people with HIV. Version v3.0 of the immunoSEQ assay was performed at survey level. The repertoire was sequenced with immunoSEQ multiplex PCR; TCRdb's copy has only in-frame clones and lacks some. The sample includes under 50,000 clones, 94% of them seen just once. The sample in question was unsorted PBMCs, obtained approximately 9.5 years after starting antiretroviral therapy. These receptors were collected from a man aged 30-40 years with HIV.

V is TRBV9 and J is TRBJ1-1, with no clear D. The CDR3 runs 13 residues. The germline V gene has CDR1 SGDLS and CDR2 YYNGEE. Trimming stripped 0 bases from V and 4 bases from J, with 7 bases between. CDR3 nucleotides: TGTGCCAGCAGCGTAGGAGGTAGCACTGAAGCTTTCTTT. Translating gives CASSVGGSTEAFF.

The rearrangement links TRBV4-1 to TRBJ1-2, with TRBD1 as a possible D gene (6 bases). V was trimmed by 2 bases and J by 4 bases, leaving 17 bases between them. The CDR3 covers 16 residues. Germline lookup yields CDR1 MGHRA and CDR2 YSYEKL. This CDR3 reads CASSQYGQKSSYGYTF. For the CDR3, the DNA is TGCGCCAGCAGCCAATACGGACAGAAATCTTCCTATGGCTACACCTTC.

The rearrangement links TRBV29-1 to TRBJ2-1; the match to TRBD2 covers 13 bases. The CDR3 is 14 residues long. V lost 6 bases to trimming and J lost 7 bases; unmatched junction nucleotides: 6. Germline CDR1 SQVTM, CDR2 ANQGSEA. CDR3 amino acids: CSVPLAGGRNEQFF. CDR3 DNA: TGCAGCGTGCCACTAGCGGGGGGGCGGAATGAGCAGTTCTTC.

As DNA, the CDR3 is TGTGCCAGCAGTTTAGGTCCGGCCTCATCGACGGCTTTCTTT. The encoded protein is CASSLGPASSTAFF. V usage is TRBV28 and J usage is TRBJ1-1; D uncertain. The CDR3 is 14 amino acids. Trimming pared 2 bases from V and 11 bases from J, leaving 18 bases between. The V gene's germline CDR1 is MDHEN and CDR2 SYDVKM.

CDR3 in DNA: TGTGCCAGTAGTATAGGTCCGGGCCCTCATAGGGAGACCCAGTACTTC. Translation: CASSIGPGPHRETQYF. This sequence joins TRBV19 and TRBJ2-5; D is undetermined. Germline loops: CDR1 LNHDA, CDR2 SQIVND (reference sequence). There are 16 residues in the CDR3. The ends were cut back, 1 base at V and 5 bases at J, with 17 bases in the middle.

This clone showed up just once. The CDR3 bases are TGTGCCAGCAGCAAATTGGCGAACAGGCCCTATGGCTACACCTTC. Translated: CASSKLANRPYGYTF. The V gene is TRBV21-1, the J gene TRBJ1-2; the table's D call TRBD1 went unverified against the DNA. TRBV21-1 corresponds to a pseudogene. The CDR3 is 15 amino acids.

In DNA, the CDR3 is TGCGCCAGCAGCGCGGACGGCCAAAGCTCTGGAAACACCATATATTTT. Translated, it gives CASSADGQSSGNTIYF. The chain links TRBV5-1 to TRBJ1-3, with D uncertain. The germline V and J ends were trimmed by 4 bases and 0 bases, with 14 bases remaining between them. Germline CDR1 is SGHRS and CDR2 is YFSETQ. There are 16 residues in the CDR3.

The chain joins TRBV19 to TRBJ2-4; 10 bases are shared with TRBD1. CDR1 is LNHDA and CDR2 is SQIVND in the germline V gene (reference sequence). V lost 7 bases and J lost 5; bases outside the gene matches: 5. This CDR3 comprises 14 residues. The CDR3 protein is CASKSGTGENIQYF. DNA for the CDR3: TGTGCCAGTAAATCCGGGACAGGGGAAAACATTCAGTACTTC. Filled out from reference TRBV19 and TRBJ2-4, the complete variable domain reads DGGITQSPKYLFRKEGQNVTLSCEQNLNHDAMYWYRQDPGQGLRLIYYSQIVNDFQKGDIAEGYSVSREKKESFPLTVTSAQKNPTAFYLCASKSGTGENIQYFGAGTRLSVL.

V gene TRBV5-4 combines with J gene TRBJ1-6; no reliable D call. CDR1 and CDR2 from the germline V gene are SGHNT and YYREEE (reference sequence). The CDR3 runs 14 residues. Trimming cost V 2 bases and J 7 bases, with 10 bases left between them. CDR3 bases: TGTGCCAGCAGCTTAGACGCGTCCAATTCACCCCTCCACTTT. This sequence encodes CASSLDASNSPLHF.

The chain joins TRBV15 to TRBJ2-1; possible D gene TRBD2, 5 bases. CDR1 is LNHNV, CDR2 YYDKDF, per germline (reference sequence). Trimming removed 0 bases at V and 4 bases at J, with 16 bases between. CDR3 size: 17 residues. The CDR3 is CATSRDIDSRAYNEQFF. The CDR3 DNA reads TGTGCCACCAGCAGAGATATTGATTCGCGGGCGTACAATGAGCAGTTCTTC.

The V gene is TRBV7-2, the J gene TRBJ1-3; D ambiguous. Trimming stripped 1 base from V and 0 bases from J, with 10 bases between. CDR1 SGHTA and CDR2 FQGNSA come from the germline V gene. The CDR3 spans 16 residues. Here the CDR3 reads CASSLGMVGSGNTIYF. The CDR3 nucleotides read TGTGCCAGCAGCTTAGGGATGGTGGGCTCTGGAAACACCATATATTTT.

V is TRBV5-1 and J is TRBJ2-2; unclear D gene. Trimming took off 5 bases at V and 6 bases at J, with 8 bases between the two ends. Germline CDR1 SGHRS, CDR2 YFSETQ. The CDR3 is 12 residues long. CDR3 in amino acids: CASSFGSGELFF. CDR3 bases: TGCGCCAGCAGTTTTGGTTCCGGGGAGCTGTTTTTT.

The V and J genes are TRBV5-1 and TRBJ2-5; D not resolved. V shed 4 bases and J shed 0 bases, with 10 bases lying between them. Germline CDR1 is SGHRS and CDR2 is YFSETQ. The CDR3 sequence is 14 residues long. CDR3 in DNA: TGCGCCAGCAGCGGGTGGGGAAACCAAGAGACCCAGTACTTC. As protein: CASSGWGNQETQYF.

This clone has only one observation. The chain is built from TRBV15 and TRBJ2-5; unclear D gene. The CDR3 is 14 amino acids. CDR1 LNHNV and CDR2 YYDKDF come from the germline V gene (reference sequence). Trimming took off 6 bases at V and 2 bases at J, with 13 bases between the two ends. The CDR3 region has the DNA TGTGCCACCAGAACGGGTGTTCTTCAAGAGACCCAGTACTTC. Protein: CATRTGVLQETQYF. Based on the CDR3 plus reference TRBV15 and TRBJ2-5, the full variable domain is DAMVIQNPRYQVTQFGKPVTLSCSQTLNHNVMYWYQQKSSQAPKLLFHYYDKDFNNEADTPDNFQSRRPNTSFCFLDIRSPGLGDTAMYLCATRTGVLQETQYFGPGTRLLVL.

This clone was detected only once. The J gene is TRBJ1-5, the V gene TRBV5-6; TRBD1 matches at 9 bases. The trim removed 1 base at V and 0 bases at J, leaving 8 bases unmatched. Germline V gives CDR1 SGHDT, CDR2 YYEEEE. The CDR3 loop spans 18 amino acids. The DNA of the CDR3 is TGTGCCAGCAGCTTGAACAGGGGGCGCCCTTCTAGCAATCAGCCCCAGCATTTT. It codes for CASSLNRGRPSSNQPQHF.

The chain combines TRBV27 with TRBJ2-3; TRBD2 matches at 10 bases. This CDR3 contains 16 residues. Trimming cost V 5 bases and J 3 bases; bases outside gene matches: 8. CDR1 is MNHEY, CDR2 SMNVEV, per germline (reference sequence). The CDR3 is CASSKSGGAWTDTQYF. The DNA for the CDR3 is TGTGCCAGCAGTAAAAGCGGGGGGGCCTGGACAGATACGCAGTATTTT.

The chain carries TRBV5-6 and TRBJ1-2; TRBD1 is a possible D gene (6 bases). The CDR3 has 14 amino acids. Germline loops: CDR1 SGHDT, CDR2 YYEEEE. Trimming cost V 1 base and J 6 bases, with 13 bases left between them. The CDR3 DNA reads TGTGCCAGCAGCTTGTGGCAGGGGATCGATGGCTACACCTTC. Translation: CASSLWQGIDGYTF.

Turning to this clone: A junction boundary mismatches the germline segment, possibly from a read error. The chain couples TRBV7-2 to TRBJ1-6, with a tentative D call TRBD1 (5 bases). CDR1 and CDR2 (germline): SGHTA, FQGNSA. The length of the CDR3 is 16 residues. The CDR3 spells CASTKPGTAYNSPLHF. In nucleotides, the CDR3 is TGTGCCAGCACCAAACCCGGGACTGCCTACAATTCACCCCTCCACTTT.

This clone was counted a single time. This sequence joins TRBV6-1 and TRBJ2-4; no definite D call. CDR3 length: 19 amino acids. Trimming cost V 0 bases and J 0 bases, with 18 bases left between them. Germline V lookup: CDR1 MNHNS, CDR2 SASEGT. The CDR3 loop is CASSEALRSVKLAKNIQYF. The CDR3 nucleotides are TGTGCCAGCAGTGAAGCCCTGCGGTCCGTAAAGCTAGCCAAAAACATTCAGTACTTC.

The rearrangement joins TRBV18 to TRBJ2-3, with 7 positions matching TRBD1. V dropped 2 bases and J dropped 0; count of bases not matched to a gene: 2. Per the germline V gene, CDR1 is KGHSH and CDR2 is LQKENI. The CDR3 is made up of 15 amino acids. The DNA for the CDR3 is TGTGCCAGCTCACCAAGACAGGGAAGCACAGATACGCAGTATTTT. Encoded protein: CASSPRQGSTDTQYF.